This T cell receptor beta chain was obtained from a study of cytomegalovirus exposure and HLA in healthy donors. The PCR was carried out with 60 Vbeta primers and 13 Jbeta primers. Only in-frame clones appear in the TCRdb table, and some are missing; sequencing was by immunoSEQ multiplex PCR. The repertoire consists of fewer than 150,000 clones, with 70% to 80% occurring once and the leading ten covering 8% to 8.5%. CDR1 and CDR2 from the germline V gene are SGDLS and YYNGEE. CDR3 length: 14 amino acids. Trimming took off 0 bases at V and 10 bases at J, with 11 bases between the two ends. This clone was detected once. The antigen remains undetermined. Study-level findings and limits: Owing to their indistinguishability, certain V segments, notably TRBV6-2 and TRBV6-3, were excluded.

As for the donors, each was a healthy bone marrow donor. At collection, donors were nominally healthy, but unrecorded immune exposures were probable. This chain joins TRBV9 and TRBJ1-6; D not resolved. Sequencing used PBMCs. This clonotype was sampled from a woman in her thirties or forties in good health and CMV-seropositive. CDR3 sequence (DNA): TGTGCCAGCAGCGTAGCTGTGCGGGGATCACCCCTCCACTTT. Translated, it gives CASSVAVRGSPLHF. Supplemented by reference TRBV9 and TRBJ1-6, the full variable domain reads DSGVTQTPKHLITATGQRVTLRCSPRSGDLSVYWYQQSLDQGLQFLIQYYNGEERAKGNILERFSAQQFPDLHSELNLSSLELGDSALYFCASSVAVRGSPLHFGNGTRLTVT.